Below are 27 T cell receptor beta chains sequenced from a single sample in a study of T cells after yellow fever vaccination. TCRdb itself ran the 5' RACE reads through MiXCR, one entry per CDR3 protein. This sample has approximately 550,000 distinct CDR3 sequences, with approximately 21% found just once. Specimen: PBMCs, collected 15 days after the yellow fever booster vaccination. The receptors come from a man aged 25 to 40 who received the YFV17D yellow fever vaccine.

There are a few counts of this clonotype. The chain couples TRBV5-1 to TRBJ2-3, with no clear D. Trimming stripped 4 bases from V and 6 bases from J, with 9 bases between. The CDR3 consists of 12 residues. Germline loops: CDR1 SGHRS, CDR2 YFSETQ. CDR3 region: CASSHDGDTQYF. CDR3 DNA sequence: TGCGCCAGCAGCCACGACGGTGATACGCAGTATTTT.

The V and J genes are TRBV7-6 and TRBJ2-1; a weak D match, TRBD2 (5 bases). Germline V CDR1 and CDR2: SGHVS, FNYEAQ. V was clipped by 0 bases and J by 8 bases, with 11 bases between them. The CDR3 spans 14 residues. This chain's CDR3 is CASSLAGAIHEQFF. The CDR3 DNA reads TGTGCCAGCAGCTTAGCGGGAGCGATTCATGAGCAGTTCTTC.

V usage is TRBV5-6 and J usage is TRBJ2-2; D unresolved. The germline V and J ends were trimmed by 0 bases and 5 bases, with 8 bases remaining between them. This CDR3 is 14 amino acids long. Germline lookup yields CDR1 SGHDT and CDR2 YYEEEE. This CDR3 is CASSLVAKTGELFF. The CDR3, as DNA: TGTGCCAGCAGCTTGGTCGCTAAGACCGGGGAGCTGTTTTTT.

The sample holds a few counts of this clonotype. This chain connects TRBV7-9 to TRBJ2-1; a weak D match, TRBD1 (5 bases). The CDR3 length is 14 residues. The V gene lost 5 bases and the J gene lost 5 bases, with 13 bases spanning the gap. The germline CDR1 and CDR2 sequences are SEHNR and FQNEAQ (reference sequence). The chain's CDR3 is CASSTAGSNNEQFF. The CDR3 nucleotides read TGTGCCAGCAGCACCGCAGGGTCGAACAATGAGCAGTTCTTC.

This clonotype has a handful of counts. The chain combines TRBV21-1 with TRBJ1-1. TRBV21-1 is designated a pseudogene. This CDR3 has 16 residues. Here the CDR3 reads CASSKARRELNTEAFF. CDR3 in DNA: TGTGCCAGCAGCAAAGCGCGGCGGGAGTTGAACACTGAAGCTTTCTTT.

This clonotype has ten or more counts. The chain recombines TRBV12-3 or TRBV12-4 with TRBJ1-5, with TRBD1 identical over 8 bases. The V segment lost 5 bases and the J segment 5 bases; nucleotides outside the gene matches: 5. The CDR3 sequence is 14 residues long. The CDR3 reads CASSGTGSHQPQHF. In DNA form, the CDR3 reads TGTGCCAGCAGTGGGACAGGCTCTCATCAGCCCCAGCATTTT.

The chain joins TRBV15 to TRBJ2-1; TRBD2 aligns across 13 bases. The CDR3 has 15 amino acids. Germline trimming cut 0 bases from V and 9 bases from J; bases unmatched to any gene: 2. Germline lookup yields CDR1 LNHNV and CDR2 YYDKDF (reference sequence). This chain's CDR3 is CATSRELAGGVEQFF. CDR3 bases: TGTGCCACCAGCAGAGAACTAGCGGGAGGGGTTGAGCAGTTCTTC.

The chain combines TRBV6-5 with TRBJ2-7; D call uncertain. Germline V gives CDR1 MNHEY, CDR2 SVGAGI. Trimming removed 0 bases at V and 3 bases at J, with 12 bases between. This CDR3 has 15 amino acids. This CDR3 is CASSYSRVVIYEQYF. Here the CDR3 DNA reads TGTGCCAGCAGTTACTCTAGAGTGGTAATCTACGAGCAGTACTTC.

This clonotype was seen more than once but under ten times. This sequence joins TRBV3-1 and TRBJ2-7; D ambiguous. CDR3 size: 11 residues. The V gene lost 8 bases and the J gene lost 4 bases, with 9 bases spanning the gap. Germline values: CDR1 LGHDT, CDR2 YNNKEL (reference sequence). The CDR3 DNA reads TGTGCCAGCGCCTCCCCTTACGAGCAGTACTTC. Its translation: CASASPYEQYF.

The gene calls are TRBV7-6 and TRBJ2-1, with 7 bases aligning to TRBD2. There are 16 residues in the CDR3. CDR1 and CDR2 from the germline V gene are SGHVS and FNYEAQ. After removal of 1 base from V and 8 bases from J, the junction contained 11 bases not matched to a gene. DNA for the CDR3: TGTGCCAGCAGCTTAGGAAGGCTAGCGGAATCACATGAGCAGTTCTTC. It is translated as CASSLGRLAESHEQFF.

This clonotype turned up a few times. The rearrangement links TRBV7-2 to TRBJ2-7, with TRBD1 matching over 9 bases. This CDR3 region has 13 residues. Germline assignment: CDR1 SGHTA and CDR2 FQGNSA. Unmatched junction bases numbered 11, after V lost 5 bases and J lost 12 bases. CDR3: CASSPWTGAATYF. CDR3 nucleotide sequence: TGTGCCAGCAGCCCGTGGACAGGGGCAGCGACGTACTTC. The full variable domain, with the rest looked up from reference TRBV7-2 and TRBJ2-7, is GAGVSQSPSNKVTEKGKDVELRCDPISGHTALYWYRQSLGQGLEFLIYFQGNSAPDKSGLPSDRFSAERTGGSVSTLTIQRTQQEDSAVYLCASSPWTGAATYFGPGTRLTVT.

There are many counts of this clonotype. The chain carries TRBV2 and TRBJ2-5, with D perhaps matching TRBD1 (5 bases). V was trimmed by 8 bases and J by 1 base, leaving 11 bases between them. Per germline, CDR1 SNHLY and CDR2 FYNNEI. The CDR3 runs to 13 residues. CDR3 in DNA: TGTGCCAGCGCCGGACAACCCCAAGAGACCCAGTACTTC. Amino acids: CASAGQPQETQYF.

This clonotype was picked up a small number of times. This chain uses TRBV5-6 with TRBJ2-1; 7 bases are a match to TRBD2. Germline V gene lookup returns CDR1 SGHDT and CDR2 YYEEEE. CDR3 size: 11 residues. V shed 5 bases and J 8 bases; nucleotides not matched to a gene: 1. CDR3 coding DNA: TGTGCCAGCAGACGGGAGGATGAGCAGTTCTTC. Amino acids: CASRREDEQFF.

The chain carries TRBV20-1 and TRBJ2-3; no clear D. The V end lost 6 bases, the J end lost 2 bases, and 9 bases lay between the germline ends. This CDR3 spans 12 amino acids. Germline loops: CDR1 DFQATT, CDR2 SNEGSKA (reference sequence). The CDR3 sequence is CSADGNTDTQYF. DNA of the CDR3: TGCAGTGCGGATGGTAACACAGATACGCAGTATTTT.

This clonotype came up a few times. The chain uses TRBV4-3 and TRBJ2-3; 7 bases are shared with TRBD2. The CDR3 consists of 15 residues. Germline CDR1 is LGHNA and CDR2 is YSLEER. Unmatched junction bases numbered 8, after V lost 0 bases and J lost 8 bases. The DNA of the CDR3 is TGCGCCAGCAGCCAAGAACGGGGCGGGAGCGTTACGCAGTATTTT. Translation gives CASSQERGGSVTQYF.

CDR3 nucleotides: TGCAGTGCTAGGGCCGGGAGGGCCGCAGATACGCAGTATTTT. Its translation is CSARAGRAADTQYF. V usage is TRBV20-1 and J usage is TRBJ2-3; TRBD2 matches 8 bases. The CDR3 spans 14 residues. With 3 bases clipped from V and 4 bases from J, the junction kept 6 bases outside the gene matches. Looked up from germline, CDR1 is DFQATT and CDR2 is SNEGSKA (reference sequence).

This clonotype was seen only a few times. The V and J genes are TRBV5-1 and TRBJ2-2, with TRBD2 matching 9 bases. Per the germline V gene, CDR1 is SGHRS and CDR2 is YFSETQ. The CDR3 is 15 residues long. J was trimmed by 3 bases and V by 4 bases; bases with no gene match: 4. This CDR3 reads CASSPREGHTGELFF. CDR3 bases: TGCGCCAGCAGCCCGCGGGAGGGCCACACCGGGGAGCTGTTTTTT.

This clonotype was counted a few times. The chain couples TRBV27 to TRBJ2-7; D unresolved. Trimming left V 8 bases short and J 5 bases short, with 16 bases between. Germline lookup yields CDR1 MNHEY and CDR2 SMNVEV (reference sequence). The CDR3 has 13 amino acids. The CDR3 here is CASAPSSVDEQYF. The CDR3, as DNA: TGTGCCAGCGCTCCCTCCTCCGTGGACGAGCAGTACTTC.

This clonotype has a handful of counts. The CDR3: CSSWRDEQFF. The CDR3 nucleotides are TGCAGCTCCTGGCGGGATGAGCAGTTCTTC. This chain links TRBV29-1 with TRBJ2-1; D perhaps matches TRBD2 (5 bases). V dropped 8 bases and J dropped 8 bases, with 10 bases sitting between them. There are 10 residues in the CDR3. Germline assignment: CDR1 SQVTM and CDR2 ANQGSEA.

This clonotype was counted only a few times. The chain has TRBV4-3 and TRBJ2-3, with TRBD2 matching 12 bases. The J segment lost 3 bases and the V segment lost 0 bases, leaving 1 base of the junction unmatched. CDR1 and CDR2 from the germline V gene are LGHNA and YSLEER. This CDR3 is 16 amino acids long. The CDR3 region has the DNA TGCGCCAGCAGCCAAGAGACTAGCGGGAGTACAGATACGCAGTATTTT. Its protein is CASSQETSGSTDTQYF.

The chain recombines TRBV18 with TRBJ2-7; D gene uncertain. This CDR3 is built from 16 residues. The germline V gene encodes CDR1 KGHSH and CDR2 LQKENI. V was clipped by 3 bases and J by 2 bases, with 17 bases between them. CDR3 nucleotides: TGTGCCAGCTCACCCGGGCATGGGTCCTACACCTACGAGCAGTACTTC. This codes for CASSPGHGSYTYEQYF.

The DNA for the CDR3 is TGTGCCTCCGGACAGGACCACACCGGGGAGCTGTTTTTT. This translates into CASGQDHTGELFF. This chain connects TRBV24-1 to TRBJ2-2; 7 nucleotides align to TRBD1. The length of the CDR3 is 13 residues. Germline V CDR1 and CDR2: KGHDR, SFDVKD. The V gene end was trimmed by 12 bases and the J gene end by 3 bases; junction bases not matched to a gene: 6.

V and J are TRBV12-3 or TRBV12-4 and TRBJ2-5; 8 nucleotides match TRBD2. The trim removed 3 bases at V and 1 base at J, leaving 1 base unmatched. There are 14 residues in the CDR3. CDR3: CASSFGLAQETQYF. The CDR3, as DNA: TGTGCCAGCAGTTTCGGACTAGCCCAAGAGACCCAGTACTTC.

The chain uses TRBV10-3 and TRBJ2-5; D gene uncertain. Trimming removed 2 bases at V and 5 bases at J, with 3 bases between. Per the germline V gene, CDR1 is ENHRY and CDR2 is SYGVKD. CDR3 length: 11 residues. In DNA, the CDR3 is TGTGCCATCAGTGAGAAGGAGACCCAGTACTTC. It encodes CAISEKETQYF.

This clonotype came up many times. This chain links TRBV19 with TRBJ2-7; 7 nucleotides agree with TRBD2. The CDR3 loop spans 14 amino acids. The J segment lost 0 bases and the V segment lost 3 bases, leaving 2 bases of the junction unmatched. Germline assignment: CDR1 LNHDA and CDR2 SQIVND (reference sequence). The CDR3 protein is CASSIGGSSYEQYF. CDR3 coding DNA: TGTGCCAGTAGTATCGGCGGGAGCTCCTACGAGCAGTACTTC.

The chain employs TRBV7-2 and TRBJ2-2, with 7 bases fitting TRBD2. V lost 6 bases and J lost 1; bases outside the gene matches: 2. CDR1 is SGHTA and CDR2 is FQGNSA in the germline V gene. This CDR3 is built from 14 residues. In DNA, the CDR3 is TGTGCCAGCAGACTAGCGAGGAACACCGGGGAGCTGTTTTTT. It codes for CASRLARNTGELFF.

This clonotype was observed at least ten times. The chain links TRBV5-4 to TRBJ1-1; a possible D gene is TRBD1 (6 bases). The CDR3 has 13 residues. V shed 2 bases and J shed 11 bases, with 16 bases lying between them. Per the germline V gene, CDR1 is SGHNT and CDR2 is YYREEE (reference sequence). CDR3 in amino acids: CASSFGGGKAAFF. The CDR3 bases are TGTGCCAGCAGCTTTGGTGGGGGCAAGGCGGCTTTCTTT.